Listed here are 14 T cell receptor beta chains from one sample, sequenced in a study of cytomegalovirus exposure and HLA in healthy donors. PCR employed 60 Vbeta and 13 Jbeta primers. Using immunoSEQ multiplex PCR, the repertoire was profiled, and TCRdb retains in-frame clones only, with some absent. The sample gives roughly 180,000 clones, 84% of which show up once; around 5% is in the top ten. Input material: PBMCs. These receptors all stem from a girl between 5 and 17 years old in good health and CMV-seropositive.

This clone came up a few times. The chain employs TRBV7-6 and TRBJ2-7; 9 bases align to TRBD1. Germline CDR1 reads SGHVS; CDR2 reads FNYEAQ. Trimming at V came to 5 bases and at J to 0 bases, leaving 8 bases not matched to a gene. The CDR3 sequence is 16 residues long. CDR3 in DNA: TGTGCCAGCAGCAACCGACAGGGGGGCAACTCCTACGAGCAGTACTTC. Protein product: CASSNRQGGNSYEQYF.

The chain links TRBV18 to TRBJ2-5; 11 bases agree with TRBD2. The germline gives CDR1 KGHSH, CDR2 LQKENI. The CDR3 is made up of 15 amino acids. The trim removed 5 bases at V and 3 bases at J, leaving 5 bases unmatched. The CDR3 DNA follows: TGTGCCAGCTCATCGATAGCGGGGGGGAAAGAGACCCAGTACTTC. This sequence encodes CASSSIAGGKETQYF. The full variable domain, rest sourced from reference TRBV18 and TRBJ2-5, is NAGVMQNPRHLVRRRGQEARLRCSPMKGHSHVYWYRQLPEEGLKFMVYLQKENIIDESGMPKERFSAEFPKEGPSILRIQQVVRGDSAAYFCASSSIAGGKETQYFGPGTRLLVL.

This clone was picked up a small number of times. V usage is TRBV4-1 and J usage is TRBJ2-7; possibly TRBD2 for D (5 bases). Per the germline V gene, CDR1 is MGHRA and CDR2 is YSYEKL. The CDR3 totals 15 residues. The germline V and J ends were trimmed by 1 base and 0 bases, with 10 bases remaining between them. CDR3 loop: CASSQVTGISYEQYF. The CDR3 nucleotides read TGCGCCAGCAGCCAAGTTACGGGGATCTCCTACGAGCAGTACTTC.

The gene calls are TRBV28 and TRBJ2-3, with TRBD1 matching 9 bases. CDR3 size: 14 residues. The junction had 3 bases not matched to a gene; V was cut back by 5 bases and J by 3 bases. CDR1 is MDHEN and CDR2 is SYDVKM in the germline V gene. CDR3 nucleotide sequence: TGTGCCAGCAGTCCACAGGGGGCAACAGATACGCAGTATTTT. This codes for CASSPQGATDTQYF.

V is TRBV7-9 and J is TRBJ1-6, with TRBD1 as a possible D gene (5 bases). This CDR3 spans 15 amino acids. Trimming removed 1 base from V and 10 bases from J, with 14 bases in between. Germline lookup yields CDR1 SEHNR and CDR2 FQNEAQ (reference sequence). The CDR3 sequence: CASSLGGGNLSPLHF. As DNA, the CDR3 is TGTGCCAGCAGCTTAGGTGGGGGGAATCTATCACCCCTCCACTTT. Full variable domain (rest looked up from reference TRBV7-9 and TRBJ1-6): DTGVSQNPRHKITKRGQNVTFRCDPISEHNRLYWYRQTLGQGPEFLTYFQNEAQLEKSRLLSDRFSAERPKGSFSTLEIQRTEQGDSAMYLCASSLGGGNLSPLHFGNGTRLTVT.

Details on this clone: At one of its ends the junction is not consistent with the germline gene, which may arise from a read error. The rearrangement uses TRBV11-1 and TRBJ2-2, with TRBD2 as a possible D gene (7 bases). Germline assignment: CDR1 SGHAT and CDR2 FQDESV (reference sequence). The CDR3 spans 15 residues. This chain's CDR3 is CATLRGGANTGGLFF. CDR3 sequence (DNA): TGTGCCACCCTGAGGGGGGGGGCGAACACCGGGGGGCTGTTTTTT.

V usage is TRBV2 and J usage is TRBJ1-1, with TRBD1 as a possible D gene (5 bases). Looked up from germline, CDR1 is SNHLY and CDR2 is FYNNEI. This CDR3 spans 13 amino acids. The V and J ends lost 4 bases and 11 bases respectively, with 17 bases between them. In DNA form, the CDR3 reads TGTGCCAGCAGTGGCAGGTTGGGACGGGAGGCTTTCTTT. Protein: CASSGRLGREAFF.

The gene calls are TRBV4-2 and TRBJ2-2; 11 positions agree with TRBD2. J was trimmed by 3 bases and V by 4 bases; bases with no gene match: 7. The germline V gene encodes CDR1 LGHNA and CDR2 YNFKEQ. The CDR3 has 17 residues. The CDR3 spells CASSLMGLADDTGELFF. In DNA form, the CDR3 reads TGTGCCAGCAGCCTAATGGGACTAGCGGACGACACCGGGGAGCTGTTTTTT.

Only a few counts were recorded for this clone. The chain joins TRBV11-2 to TRBJ1-3; perhaps TRBD1 as D (5 bases). This CDR3 comprises 18 residues. Germline assignment: CDR1 SGHAT and CDR2 FQNNGV. V dropped 5 bases and J dropped 2 bases, with 22 bases sitting between them. Here the CDR3 DNA reads TGTGCCAGCAGCCCGGAGAGGATCTGGGGGAGGGCTGGAAACACCATATATTTT. This gives the protein CASSPERIWGRAGNTIYF.

The chain combines TRBV6-5 with TRBJ2-1; D unresolved. V lost 2 bases and J 6 bases, leaving 8 bases between the germline ends. CDR3 length: 13 residues. Germline loops: CDR1 MNHEY, CDR2 SVGAGI. This CDR3 reads CASSYAHGNEQFF. DNA of the CDR3: TGTGCCAGCAGTTACGCTCACGGCAATGAGCAGTTCTTC.

In its sample, this clone was seen a few times. The rearrangement joins TRBV14 to TRBJ2-1; weak D call: TRBD1 (7 bases). Per germline, CDR1 SGHDN and CDR2 FVKESK. Trimming took off 8 bases at V and 7 bases at J, with 21 bases between the two ends. The CDR3 has 15 amino acids. CDR3 protein: CASQGKRQGGNEQFF. CDR3 DNA sequence: TGTGCCAGCCAGGGGAAAAGACAGGGAGGTAATGAGCAGTTCTTC.

This sequence joins TRBV7-9 and TRBJ1-3, with D possibly matching TRBD1 (6 bases). Trimming removed 6 bases at V and 2 bases at J, with 11 bases between. This CDR3 comprises 14 residues. The germline CDR1 and CDR2 sequences are SEHNR and FQNEAQ (reference sequence). CDR3 nucleotides: TGTGCCAGCAGGACGGACAGCGCTGGAAACACCATATATTTT. This translates into CASRTDSAGNTIYF.

V gene TRBV21-1 combines with J gene TRBJ1-5. TRBV21-1 has pseudogene status. There are 19 residues in the CDR3. The CDR3 bases are TGTGCCAGCAGCAAGGGAGGGCGGGGAGAAGAAGGTGGCAATCAGCCCCAGCATTTT. The encoded protein is CASSKGGRGEEGGNQPQHF.

The chain has TRBV7-2 and TRBJ1-5, with 7 bases aligning to TRBD1. The CDR3 is made up of 14 amino acids. The V gene's germline CDR1 is SGHTA and CDR2 FQGNSA. With V trimmed by 3 bases and J by 5 bases, 4 bases remained unmatched. CDR3 residues: CASSLGQPHQPQHF. The DNA for the CDR3 is TGTGCCAGCAGCTTGGGACAGCCCCATCAGCCCCAGCATTTT. The variable domain in full, completed from reference TRBV7-2 and TRBJ1-5, reads GAGVSQSPSNKVTEKGKDVELRCDPISGHTALYWYRQSLGQGLEFLIYFQGNSAPDKSGLPSDRFSAERTGGSVSTLTIQRTQQEDSAVYLCASSLGQPHQPQHFGDGTRLSIL.